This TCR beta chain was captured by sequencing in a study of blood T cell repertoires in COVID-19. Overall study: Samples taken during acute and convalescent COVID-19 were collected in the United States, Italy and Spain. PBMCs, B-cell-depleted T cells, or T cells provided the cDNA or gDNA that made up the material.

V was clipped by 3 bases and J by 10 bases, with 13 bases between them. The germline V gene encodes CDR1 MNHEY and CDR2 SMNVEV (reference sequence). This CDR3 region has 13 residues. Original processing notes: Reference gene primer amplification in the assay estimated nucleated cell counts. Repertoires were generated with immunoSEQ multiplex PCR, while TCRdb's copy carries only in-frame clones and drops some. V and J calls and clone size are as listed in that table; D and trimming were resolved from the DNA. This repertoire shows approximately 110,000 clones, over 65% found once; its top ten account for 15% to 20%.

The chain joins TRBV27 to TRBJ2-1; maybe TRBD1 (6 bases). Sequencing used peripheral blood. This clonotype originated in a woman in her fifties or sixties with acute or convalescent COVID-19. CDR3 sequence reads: CASSLQQGREQFF. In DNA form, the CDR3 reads TGTGCCAGCAGTTTGCAACAGGGACGCGAGCAGTTCTTC.